Given below is one T cell receptor (beta chain) in context. Seattle-derived patients entered the study during active infection and were followed longitudinally. These data originate in a study of blood T cell repertoires in COVID-19. Study information: From T cells, B-cell-depleted T cells, or PBMCs came the material, which was cDNA or gDNA.

Authors' analysis steps: Amplifying reference gene primers gave estimates of nucleated cell counts. The method was immunoSEQ multiplex PCR; TCRdb's version includes in-frame clones alone and lacks a portion of them. Clone size and the V and J calls come from that table; the DNA yielded D and trimming. This table has about 440,000 clones, approximately 89% appearing once. The germline V and J ends were trimmed by 6 bases and 0 bases, with 9 bases remaining between them. CDR1 is MNHEY and CDR2 is SVGAGI in the germline V gene. The CDR3 totals 15 residues. The clonotype was recovered from a woman aged 50 to 60 with COVID-19, enrolled during active disease. The V call is TRBV6-5, the J call TRBJ2-6; D is unclear. Sample: peripheral blood. In nucleotides, the CDR3 is TGTGCCAGCAGGTTATATAGCTCTGGGGCCAACGTCCTGACTTTC. Translated, it gives CASRLYSSGANVLTF.